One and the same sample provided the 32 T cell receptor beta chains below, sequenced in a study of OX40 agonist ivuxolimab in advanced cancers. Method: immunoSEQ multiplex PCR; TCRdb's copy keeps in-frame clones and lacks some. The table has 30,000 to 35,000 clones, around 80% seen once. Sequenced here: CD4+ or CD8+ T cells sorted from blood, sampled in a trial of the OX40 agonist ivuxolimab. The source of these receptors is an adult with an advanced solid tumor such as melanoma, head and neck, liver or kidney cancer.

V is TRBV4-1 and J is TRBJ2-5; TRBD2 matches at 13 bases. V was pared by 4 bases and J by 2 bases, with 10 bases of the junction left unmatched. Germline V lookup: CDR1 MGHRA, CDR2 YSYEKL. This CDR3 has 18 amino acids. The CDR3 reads CASSPEFAGLAGQETQYF. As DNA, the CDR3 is TGCGCCAGCAGCCCCGAATTCGCGGGACTAGCGGGGCAAGAGACCCAGTACTTC.

For the CDR3, the DNA is TGTGCCATCAGTGGGTACCTGACAGGGATCGGAGATGAAAAACTGTTTTTT. It specifies CAISGYLTGIGDEKLFF. The gene calls are TRBV10-3 and TRBJ1-4, with TRBD1 identical over 7 bases. With V trimmed by 4 bases and J by 6 bases, 14 bases remained unmatched. This CDR3 region has 17 residues. Looked up from germline, CDR1 is ENHRY and CDR2 is SYGVKD.

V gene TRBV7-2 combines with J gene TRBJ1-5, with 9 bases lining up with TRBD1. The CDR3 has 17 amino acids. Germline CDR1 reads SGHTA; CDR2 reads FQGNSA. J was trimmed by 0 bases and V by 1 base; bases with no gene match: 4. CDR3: CASSLGQGGYSNQPQHF. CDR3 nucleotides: TGTGCCAGCAGCTTAGGACAGGGGGGTTATAGCAATCAGCCCCAGCATTTT.

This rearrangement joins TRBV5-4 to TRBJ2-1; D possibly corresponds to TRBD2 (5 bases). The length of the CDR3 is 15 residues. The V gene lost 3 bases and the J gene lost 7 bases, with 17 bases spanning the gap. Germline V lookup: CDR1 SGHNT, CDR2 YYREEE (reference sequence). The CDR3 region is CASSSLWELGNEQFF. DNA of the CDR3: TGTGCCAGCAGCTCCCTATGGGAGCTGGGTAATGAGCAGTTCTTC.

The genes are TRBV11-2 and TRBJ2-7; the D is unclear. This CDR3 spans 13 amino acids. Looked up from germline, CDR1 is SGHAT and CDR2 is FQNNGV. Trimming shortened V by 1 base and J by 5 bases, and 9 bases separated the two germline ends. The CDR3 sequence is CASSLGLYHEQYF. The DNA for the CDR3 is TGTGCCAGCAGCTTAGGTTTGTACCACGAGCAGTACTTC.

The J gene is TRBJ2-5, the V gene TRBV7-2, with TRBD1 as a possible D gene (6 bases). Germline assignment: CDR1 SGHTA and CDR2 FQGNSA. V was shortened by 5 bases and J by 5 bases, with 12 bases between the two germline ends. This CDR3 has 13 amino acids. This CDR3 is CASSPTGTETQYF. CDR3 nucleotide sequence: TGTGCCAGCAGCCCTACAGGGACGGAGACCCAGTACTTC. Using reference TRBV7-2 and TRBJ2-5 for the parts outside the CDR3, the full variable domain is GAGVSQSPSNKVTEKGKDVELRCDPISGHTALYWYRQSLGQGLEFLIYFQGNSAPDKSGLPSDRFSAERTGGSVSTLTIQRTQQEDSAVYLCASSPTGTETQYFGPGTRLLVL.

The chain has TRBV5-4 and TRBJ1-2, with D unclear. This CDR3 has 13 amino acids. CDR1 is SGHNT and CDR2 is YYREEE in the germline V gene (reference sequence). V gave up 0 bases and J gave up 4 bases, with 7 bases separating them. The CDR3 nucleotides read TGTGCCAGCAGCTTGGGCACCATCTATGGCTACACCTTC. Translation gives CASSLGTIYGYTF.

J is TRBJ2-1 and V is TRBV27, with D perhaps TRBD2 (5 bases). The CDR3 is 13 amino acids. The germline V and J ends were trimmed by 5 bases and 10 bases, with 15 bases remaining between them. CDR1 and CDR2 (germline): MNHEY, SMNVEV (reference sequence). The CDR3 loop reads CASSREGIGEQFF. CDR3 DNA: TGTGCCAGCAGTCGCGAGGGAATAGGGGAGCAGTTCTTC.

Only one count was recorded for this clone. The CDR3 bases are TGTGCCAGCAGTTCCGGGACAGGGGTTGATCACACTGAAGCTTTCTTT. The encoded protein is CASSSGTGVDHTEAFF. The chain carries TRBV2 and TRBJ1-1, with 10 positions matching TRBD1. Germline V gene sequence: CDR1 SNHLY, CDR2 FYNNEI. The CDR3 is 16 amino acids. J gave up 3 bases and V 5 bases, and 9 bases lay outside the gene matches.

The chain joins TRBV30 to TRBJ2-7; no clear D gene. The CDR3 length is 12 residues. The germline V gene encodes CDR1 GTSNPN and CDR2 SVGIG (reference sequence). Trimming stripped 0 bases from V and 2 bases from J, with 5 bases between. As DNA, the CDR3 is TGTGCCTGGAGTGTAGGGACCTACGAGCAGTACTTC. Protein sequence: CAWSVGTYEQYF. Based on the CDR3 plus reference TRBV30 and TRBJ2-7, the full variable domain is SQTIHQWPATLVQPVGSPLSLECTVEGTSNPNLYWYRQAAGRGLQLLFYSVGIGQISSEVPQNLSASRPQDRQFILSSKKLLLSDSGFYLCAWSVGTYEQYFGPGTRLTVT.

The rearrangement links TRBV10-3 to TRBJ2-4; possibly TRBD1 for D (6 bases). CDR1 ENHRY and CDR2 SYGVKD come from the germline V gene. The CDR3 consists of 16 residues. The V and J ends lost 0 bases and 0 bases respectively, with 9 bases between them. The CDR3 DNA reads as TGTGCCATCAGTGAGTCGAACAGGGAAGCCAAAAACATTCAGTACTTC. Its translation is CAISESNREAKNIQYF.

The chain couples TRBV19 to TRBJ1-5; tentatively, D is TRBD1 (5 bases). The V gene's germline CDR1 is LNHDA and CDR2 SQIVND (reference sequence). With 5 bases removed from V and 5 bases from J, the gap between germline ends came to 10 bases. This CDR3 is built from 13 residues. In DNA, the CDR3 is TGTGCCAGTAGTGTACAGGCATATCAGCCCCAGCATTTT. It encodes CASSVQAYQPQHF.

CDR3 bases: TGTGCCAGCACGGGGAGGAGGAACACTGAAGCTTTCTTT. It yields the protein CASTGRRNTEAFF. This chain joins TRBV2 and TRBJ1-1; D not resolved. The CDR3 is made up of 13 amino acids. CDR1 is SNHLY and CDR2 is FYNNEI in the germline V gene. Trimming cost V 7 bases and J 1 base, with 10 bases left between them.

This CDR3 is CASSLGPTDRGIEAFF. Written as DNA, the CDR3 is TGTGCCAGCAGCTTAGGACCCACAGACAGGGGGATAGAAGCTTTCTTT. The J gene is TRBJ1-1, the V gene TRBV13; TRBD1 matches at 9 bases. After removal of 0 bases from V and 8 bases from J, the junction contained 10 bases not matched to a gene. The CDR3 sequence is 16 residues long. Germline CDR1 is PRHDT and CDR2 is FYEKMQ (reference sequence).

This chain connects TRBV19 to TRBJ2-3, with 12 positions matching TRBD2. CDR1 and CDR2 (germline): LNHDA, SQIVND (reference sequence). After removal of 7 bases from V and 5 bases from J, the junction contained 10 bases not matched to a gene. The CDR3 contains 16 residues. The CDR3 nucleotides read TGTGCCAGTACCCAAACCACTAGCGGGAGGCGAGATACGCAGTATTTT. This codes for CASTQTTSGRRDTQYF.

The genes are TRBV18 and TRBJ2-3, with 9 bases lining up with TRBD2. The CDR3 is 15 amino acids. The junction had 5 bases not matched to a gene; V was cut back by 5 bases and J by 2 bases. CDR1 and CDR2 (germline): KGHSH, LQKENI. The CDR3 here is CASSSQRGDTDTQYF. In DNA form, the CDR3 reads TGTGCCAGCTCATCGCAGCGGGGGGACACAGATACGCAGTATTTT. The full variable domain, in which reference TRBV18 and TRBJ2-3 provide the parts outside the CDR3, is NAGVMQNPRHLVRRRGQEARLRCSPMKGHSHVYWYRQLPEEGLKFMVYLQKENIIDESGMPKERFSAEFPKEGPSILRIQQVVRGDSAAYFCASSSQRGDTDTQYFGPGTRLTVL.

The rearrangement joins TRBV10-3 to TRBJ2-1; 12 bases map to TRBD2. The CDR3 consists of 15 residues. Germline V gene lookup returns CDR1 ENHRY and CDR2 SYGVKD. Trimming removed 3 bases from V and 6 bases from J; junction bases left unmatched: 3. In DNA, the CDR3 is TGTGCCATCAGTGATCAGACTAGCGGGAGCAATGAGCAGTTCTTC. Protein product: CAISDQTSGSNEQFF.

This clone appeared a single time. The CDR3 DNA sequence: TGTGCCAGCAGTGACGAGCGGGGGGGATACAATGAGCAGTTCTTC. This encodes CASSDERGGYNEQFF. The chain joins TRBV28 to TRBJ2-1, with 10 positions matching TRBD2. The CDR3 extends over 15 amino acids. Germline CDR1 reads MDHEN; CDR2 reads SYDVKM. Unmatched junction bases numbered 5, after V lost 5 bases and J lost 4 bases.

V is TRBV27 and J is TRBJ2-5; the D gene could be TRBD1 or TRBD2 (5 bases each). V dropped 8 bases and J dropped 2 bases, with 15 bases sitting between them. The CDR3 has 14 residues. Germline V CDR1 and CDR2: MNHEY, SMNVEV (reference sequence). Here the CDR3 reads CASAGAGAQETQYF. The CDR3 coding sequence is TGTGCCAGCGCCGGGGCAGGCGCACAAGAGACCCAGTACTTC.

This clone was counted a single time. In DNA form, the CDR3 reads TGTGCCAGACGGGACTCCGAGCAGTACTTC. Translation gives CARRDSEQYF. This chain uses TRBV6-1 with TRBJ2-7; D might be TRBD2 (6 bases). The germline V gene encodes CDR1 MNHNS and CDR2 SASEGT. V lost 9 bases and J lost 6, with 9 bases in between. The CDR3 consists of 10 residues.

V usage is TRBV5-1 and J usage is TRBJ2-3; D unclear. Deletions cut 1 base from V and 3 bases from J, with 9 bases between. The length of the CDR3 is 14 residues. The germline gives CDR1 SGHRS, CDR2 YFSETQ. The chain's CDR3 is CASSLSARTDTQYF. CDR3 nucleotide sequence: TGCGCCAGCAGCTTGTCTGCGAGGACAGATACGCAGTATTTT.

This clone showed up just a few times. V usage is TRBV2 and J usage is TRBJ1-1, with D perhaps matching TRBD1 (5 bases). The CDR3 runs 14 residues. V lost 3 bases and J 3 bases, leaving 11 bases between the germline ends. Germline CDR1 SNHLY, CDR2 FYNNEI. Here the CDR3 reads CASSEVQGDTEAFF. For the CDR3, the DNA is TGTGCCAGCAGTGAGGTTCAAGGGGACACTGAAGCTTTCTTT. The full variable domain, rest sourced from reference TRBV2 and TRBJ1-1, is EPEVTQTPSHQVTQMGQEVILRCVPISNHLYFYWYRQILGQKVEFLVSFYNNEISEKSEIFDDQFSVERPDGSNFTLKIRSTKLEDSAMYFCASSEVQGDTEAFFGQGTRLTVV.

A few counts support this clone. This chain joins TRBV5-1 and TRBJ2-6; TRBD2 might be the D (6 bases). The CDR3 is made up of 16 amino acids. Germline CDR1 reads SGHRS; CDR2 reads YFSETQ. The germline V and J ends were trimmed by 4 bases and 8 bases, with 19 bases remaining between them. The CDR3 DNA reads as TGCGCCAGCAGCCCCATGGGGGGAGGTCCGACCAACGTCCTGACTTTC. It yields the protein CASSPMGGGPTNVLTF.

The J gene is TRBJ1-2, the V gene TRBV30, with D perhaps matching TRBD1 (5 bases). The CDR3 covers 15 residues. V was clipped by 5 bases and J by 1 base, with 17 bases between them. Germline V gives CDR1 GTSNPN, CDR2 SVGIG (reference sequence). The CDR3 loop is CAWGGGGGNNYGYTF. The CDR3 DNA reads TGTGCCTGGGGCGGCGGTGGGGGGAATAACTATGGCTACACCTTC.

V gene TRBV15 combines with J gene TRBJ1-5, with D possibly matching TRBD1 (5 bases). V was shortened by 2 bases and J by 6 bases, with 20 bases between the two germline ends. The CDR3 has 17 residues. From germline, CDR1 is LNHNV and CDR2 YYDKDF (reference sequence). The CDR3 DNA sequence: TGTGCCACCAGCAGAATTACCGGGACTGGGTATTCTCAGCCCCAGCATTTT. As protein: CATSRITGTGYSQPQHF.

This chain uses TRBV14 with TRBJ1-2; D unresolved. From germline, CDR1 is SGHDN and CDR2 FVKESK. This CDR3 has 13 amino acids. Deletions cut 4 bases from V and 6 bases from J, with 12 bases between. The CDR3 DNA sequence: TGTGCCAGCAGCCCAAGCCCCCCCAATGGCTACACCTTC. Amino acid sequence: CASSPSPPNGYTF.

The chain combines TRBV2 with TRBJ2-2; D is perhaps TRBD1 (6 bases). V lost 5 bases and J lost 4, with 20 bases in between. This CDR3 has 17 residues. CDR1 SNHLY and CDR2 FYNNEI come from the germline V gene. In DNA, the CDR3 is TGTGCCAGCAGTCTAGACAGGTGGGGAGACTCCACCGGGGAGCTGTTTTTT. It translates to CASSLDRWGDSTGELFF. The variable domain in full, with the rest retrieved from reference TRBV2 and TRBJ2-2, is EPEVTQTPSHQVTQMGQEVILRCVPISNHLYFYWYRQILGQKVEFLVSFYNNEISEKSEIFDDQFSVERPDGSNFTLKIRSTKLEDSAMYFCASSLDRWGDSTGELFFGEGSRLTVL.

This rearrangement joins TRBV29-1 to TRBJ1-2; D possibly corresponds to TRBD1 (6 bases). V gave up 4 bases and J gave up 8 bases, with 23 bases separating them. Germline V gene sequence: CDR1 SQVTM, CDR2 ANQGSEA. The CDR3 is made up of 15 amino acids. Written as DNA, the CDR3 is TGCAGCGTTGTTAGGGCGGACAGCTCAAGTGAGGGCTACACCTTC. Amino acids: CSVVRADSSSEGYTF.

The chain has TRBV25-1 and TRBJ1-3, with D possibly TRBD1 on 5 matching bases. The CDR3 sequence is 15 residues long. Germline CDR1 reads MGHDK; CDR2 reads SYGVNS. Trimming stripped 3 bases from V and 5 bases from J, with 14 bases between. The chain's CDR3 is CASSDGRQGRNTIYF. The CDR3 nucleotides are TGTGCCAGCAGTGATGGGAGGCAGGGTAGAAACACCATATATTTT.

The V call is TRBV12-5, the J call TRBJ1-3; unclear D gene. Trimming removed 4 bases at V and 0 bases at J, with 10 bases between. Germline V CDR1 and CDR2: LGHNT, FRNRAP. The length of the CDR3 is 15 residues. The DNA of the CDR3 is TGTGCTAGTGGTTCCGTCCCGGGCTCTGGAAACACCATATATTTT. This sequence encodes CASGSVPGSGNTIYF.

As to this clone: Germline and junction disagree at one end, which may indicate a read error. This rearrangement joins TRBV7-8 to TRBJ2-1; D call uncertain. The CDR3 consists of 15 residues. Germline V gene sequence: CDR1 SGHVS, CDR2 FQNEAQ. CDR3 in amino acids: CVSSPQTPSYNEQFF. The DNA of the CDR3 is TGTGTCAGCAGCCCCCAGACCCCGTCCTACAATGAGCAGTTCTTC.

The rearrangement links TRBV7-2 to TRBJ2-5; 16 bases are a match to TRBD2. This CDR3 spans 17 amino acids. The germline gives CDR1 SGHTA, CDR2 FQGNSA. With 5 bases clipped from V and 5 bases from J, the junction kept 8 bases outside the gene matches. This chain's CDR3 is CASSPGLAGGPRETQYF. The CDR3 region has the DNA TGTGCCAGCAGCCCGGGACTAGCGGGAGGGCCCAGGGAGACCCAGTACTTC.